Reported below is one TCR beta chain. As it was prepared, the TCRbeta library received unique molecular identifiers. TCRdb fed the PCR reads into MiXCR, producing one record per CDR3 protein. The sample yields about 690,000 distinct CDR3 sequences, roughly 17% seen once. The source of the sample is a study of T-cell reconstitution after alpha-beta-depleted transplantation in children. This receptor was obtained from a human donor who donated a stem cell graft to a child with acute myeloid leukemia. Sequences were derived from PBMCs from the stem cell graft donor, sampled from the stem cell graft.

CDR3 nucleotide sequence: TGTGCCAGCAGTAGCCTTAACCAATACAGGGACCAAGAGACCCAGTACTTC. Translated, it gives CASSSLNQYRDQETQYF. The chain employs TRBV12-3 or TRBV12-4 and TRBJ2-5; D possibly corresponds to TRBD1 (6 bases). Trimming pared 5 bases from V and 0 bases from J, leaving 19 bases between. The CDR3 is 17 residues long.